A selection of T cell receptor beta chains follows, all from one sample in a study of a mutant IDH1 vaccine in newly diagnosed glioma. Some clones are missing from TCRdb's copy, which holds only in-frame ones; the method was immunoSEQ multiplex PCR. The sample shows around 99,000 clones, around 80% of them seen only once. This sample comprised PBMCs, obtained from a glioma patient treated with radiotherapy, temozolomide or both. The source of these receptors is a middle-aged man with glioma. Each CDR3 is given with its conserved first and last residue. Each record gives: D gene, J gene, V gene, clone size, CDR3 length, CDR3 DNA, CDR3 protein. A D gene is named only where the DNA matches it firmly. Some rows mark clone size as missing; the rest say once, few, many or name a class of expanded clone.

>.|TRBJ1-1|TRBV7-2|.|12
TGTGCCAGCAGACAGACATCCCGGGAAGCTTTCTTT
CASRQTSREAFF
>.|TRBJ1-5|TRBV6-5|.|14
TGTGCCAGCAGTTACCGGACGGGGATTCAGCCCCAGCATTTT
CASSYRTGIQPQHF
>.|TRBJ2-1|TRBV11-2|.|16
TGTGCCAGCAGCCACGTGAGGGGGAAAGGTGGCAATGAGCAGTTCTTC
CASSHVRGKGGNEQFF
>.|TRBJ1-4|TRBV19|once|14
TGTGCCAGTAGTATCCCTCTAGGGAAGGAAAAACTGTTTTTT
CASSIPLGKEKLFF
>.|TRBJ2-7|TRBV7-8|.|13
TGTGCCAGCAGCTCCGCAAGGGGGACGGAGCAGTACTTC
CASSSARGTEQYF
>TRBD2|TRBJ2-1|TRBV30|.|12
TGTGCCTGGAGCCCCAGAGCGGGGACGCAGTTCTTC
CAWSPRAGTQFF
>.|TRBJ2-7|TRBV6-1|.|13
TGTGCCAGCAGATCCCACACAGCTTACGAGCAGTACTTC
CASRSHTAYEQYF
>TRBD1|TRBJ1-5|TRBV5-1|.|15
TGCGCCAGCAGCCCGGACAGGGGAGATGATCAGCCCCAGCATTTT
CASSPDRGDDQPQHF
>TRBD1|TRBJ1-5|TRBV10-3|.|14
TGTGCCAGCAGCAGGGGACAGGGACATCAGCCCCAGCATTTT
CASSRGQGHQPQHF
>.|TRBJ2-2|TRBV4-2|.|18
TGTGCCAGCAGCCCCTCAGTCCGGGGTGGGACGAACACCGGGGAGCTGTTTTTT
CASSPSVRGGTNTGELFF
>.|TRBJ2-1|TRBV30|.|15
TGTGCCTGGAACTCGCAGGGGAGCTCCTACAATGAGCAGTTCTTC
CAWNSQGSSYNEQFF
>TRBD2|TRBJ2-3|TRBV2|once|15
TGTGCCAGCATAGGGACTAGCGGGGCCACAGATACGCAGTATTTT
CASIGTSGATDTQYF
>TRBD1|TRBJ1-4|TRBV30|.|14
TGTGCACAAGACAGGGACTCAACTAATGAAAAACTGTTTTTT
CAQDRDSTNEKLFF
>TRBD2|TRBJ2-1|TRBV2|.|15
TGTGCCAGCAGTCCAGCGGGAGGGGTCTACAATGAGCAGTTCTTC
CASSPAGGVYNEQFF
>.|TRBJ2-3|TRBV2|.|13
TGTGCCAGCAGTGAGTGGGGGGCAAATACGCAGTATTTT
CASSEWGANTQYF
>.|TRBJ2-3|TRBV5-1|.|16
TGCGCCAGCAGCTTGGGATCCGGGGCCTCCACAGATACGCAGTATTTT
CASSLGSGASTDTQYF
>TRBD1|TRBJ2-4|TRBV14|once|15
TGTGCCAGCAGCCGGACAGGGGATGGTAAAAACATTCAGTACTTC
CASSRTGDGKNIQYF